Below, 14 T cell receptor beta chains from the same sample are listed, as sequenced in a study of human T cells and chemical hapten exposure. Noted time point: pre-sensitization, week 0. The sample's treatment: therapeutic diphenylcyclopropenone sensitization with weekly scalp DPC. TCRdb re-derived calls from the RACE reads in MiXCR, one entry per CDR3 protein. This table holds about 80,000 distinct CDR3 sequences, 14% found once. The sequencing used whole blood, collected in connection with sensitization to the hapten diphenylcyclopropenone (DPC). These receptors were taken from a woman aged 45 to 65 with alopecia areata. Some clones in this sample may be carry-over from other donors' samples.

The count of this clonotype is one. J is TRBJ2-3 and V is TRBV11-3; TRBD2 matches at 12 bases. The CDR3 length is 18 residues. J was trimmed by 6 bases and V by 1 base; bases with no gene match: 11. The germline gives CDR1 SGHNT, CDR2 YENEEA. The CDR3 nucleotides are TGTGCCAGCAGCTTAGGGGCACGACTAGCGGGAGTATCGGATACGCAGTATTTT. It is translated as CASSLGARLAGVSDTQYF. Looking up the rest from reference TRBV11-3 and TRBJ2-3 gives the full variable domain: EAGVVQSPRYKIIEKKQPVAFWCNPISGHNTLYWYLQNLGQGPELLIRYENEEAVDDSQLPKDRFSAERLKGVDSTLKIQPAELGDSAVYLCASSLGARLAGVSDTQYFGPGTRLTVL.

This clonotype was picked up a small number of times. This rearrangement joins TRBV11-2 to TRBJ2-2, with 10 bases fitting TRBD1. The junction had 5 bases not matched to a gene; V was cut back by 9 bases and J by 4 bases. This CDR3 contains 14 residues. The germline CDR1 and CDR2 sequences are SGHAT and FQNNGV. The CDR3: CASSGTGVTGELFF. CDR3 sequence (DNA): TGTGCCAGTTCCGGGACAGGGGTCACCGGGGAGCTGTTTTTT.

The chain joins TRBV12-3 or TRBV12-4 to TRBJ1-5, with a tentative D call TRBD1 (5 bases). This CDR3 region has 15 residues. Trimming took 6 bases from V and 4 from J, leaving 16 bases between them. CDR3 in amino acids: CASRDHGGGNQPQHF. For the CDR3, the DNA is TGTGCCAGCAGGGACCATGGCGGGGGTAATCAGCCCCAGCATTTT.

This clonotype was seen ten or more times. V is TRBV11-2 and J is TRBJ2-1; 10 nucleotides align to TRBD2. CDR3 size: 21 residues. Trimming cost V 5 bases and J 2 bases; bases outside gene matches: 21. Germline V gene data show CDR1 as SGHAT and CDR2 as FQNNGV. This chain's CDR3 is CASSAGTSEEYLVPPYNEQFF. CDR3 bases: TGTGCCAGCAGCGCCGGGACTAGCGAGGAATACCTTGTTCCCCCCTACAATGAGCAGTTCTTC.

The CDR3 loop reads CASSWTASEQYF. The CDR3 coding sequence is TGTGCCAGCAGTTGGACCGCCAGCGAGCAGTACTTC. V and J are TRBV12-3 or TRBV12-4 and TRBJ2-7; D ambiguous. The CDR3 totals 12 residues. Trimming took 4 bases from V and 6 from J, leaving 10 bases between them.

The rearrangement joins TRBV30 to TRBJ1-3; D may be TRBD1 (5 bases). The CDR3 has 14 residues. CDR1 and CDR2 from the germline V gene are GTSNPN and SVGIG (reference sequence). Trimming took off 3 bases at V and 0 bases at J, with 9 bases between the two ends. The CDR3 spells CAWRGPRSGNTIYF. In DNA form, the CDR3 reads TGTGCCTGGAGGGGACCACGCTCTGGAAACACCATATATTTT.

The rearrangement uses TRBV5-4 and TRBJ2-2; no firm D call. Germline CDR1 and CDR2: SGHNT and YYREEE (reference sequence). V was trimmed by 2 bases and J by 4 bases, leaving 15 bases between them. The length of the CDR3 is 16 residues. The DNA of the CDR3 is TGTGCCAGCAGCTTTGGAAGCTCTAGTGCCACCGGGGAGCTGTTTTTT. Its protein is CASSFGSSSATGELFF.

This rearrangement joins TRBV28 to TRBJ1-4, with 9 positions matching TRBD1. From germline, CDR1 is MDHEN and CDR2 SYDVKM. With V trimmed by 5 bases and J by 6 bases, 7 bases remained unmatched. The CDR3 sequence is 15 residues long. Written as DNA, the CDR3 is TGTGCCAGCAGTCCGGACAGGGGTTGGGATGAAAAACTGTTTTTT. Translating gives CASSPDRGWDEKLFF. The full variable domain, rest sourced from reference TRBV28 and TRBJ1-4, is DVKVTQSSRYLVKRTGEKVFLECVQDMDHENMFWYRQDPGLGLRLIYFSYDVKMKEKGDIPEGYSVSREKKERFSLILESASTNQTSMYLCASSPDRGWDEKLFFGSGTQLSVL.

J is TRBJ1-3 and V is TRBV10-3; 8 bases line up with TRBD1. The CDR3 sequence is 15 residues long. The germline CDR1 and CDR2 sequences are ENHRY and SYGVKD. The junction had 5 bases not matched to a gene; V was cut back by 7 bases and J by 0 bases. The CDR3 DNA reads as TGTGCCATCACCGGACAGGGAAGCTCTGGAAACACCATATATTTT. Its protein is CAITGQGSSGNTIYF.

This clonotype was observed many times. CDR3 protein: CSASVPSGSYEQFF. CDR3 DNA sequence: TGCAGTGCTAGTGTCCCTAGCGGGAGCTATGAGCAGTTCTTC. V is TRBV20-1 and J is TRBJ2-1; 10 bases are a match to TRBD2. The CDR3 contains 14 residues. V lost 3 bases and J lost 8; bases outside the gene matches: 7. CDR1 and CDR2 from the germline V gene are DFQATT and SNEGSKA (reference sequence).

V and J are TRBV19 and TRBJ2-7; 7 bases match TRBD2. Germline CDR1 reads LNHDA; CDR2 reads SQIVND (reference sequence). Unmatched junction bases numbered 18, after V lost 6 bases and J lost 7 bases. This CDR3 has 16 amino acids. In DNA form, the CDR3 reads TGTGCCAGTAGCCGAAGACTCTCGGGGGAGGGAAGGGAGCAGTACTTC. Translating it yields CASSRRLSGEGREQYF.

V usage is TRBV18 and J usage is TRBJ1-1; the D gene is possibly TRBD1 (5 bases). V was shortened by 4 bases and J by 1 base, with 10 bases between the two germline ends. Germline CDR1 reads KGHSH; CDR2 reads LQKENI. This CDR3 has 14 residues. In DNA form, the CDR3 reads TGTGCCAGCTCACGTATAGGGACGAACACTGAAGCTTTCTTT. As protein: CASSRIGTNTEAFF.

This clonotype was seen only a few times. The CDR3 DNA reads as TGTGCCAGCAGCTCCCGGATAACAACTAATGAAAAACTGTTTTTT. This codes for CASSSRITTNEKLFF. The rearrangement links TRBV7-2 to TRBJ1-4; no reliable D call. Trimming took off 4 bases at V and 0 bases at J, with 9 bases between the two ends. The CDR3 is made up of 15 amino acids. The germline V gene encodes CDR1 SGHTA and CDR2 FQGNSA.

The gene calls are TRBV3-1 and TRBJ2-5; the D is unclear. The germline V gene encodes CDR1 LGHDT and CDR2 YNNKEL (reference sequence). CDR3 size: 16 residues. Deletions cut 0 bases from V and 0 bases from J, with 11 bases between. The CDR3 here is CASSQDLRTYQETQYF. In nucleotides, the CDR3 is TGTGCCAGCAGCCAAGATCTAAGGACGTACCAAGAGACCCAGTACTTC.